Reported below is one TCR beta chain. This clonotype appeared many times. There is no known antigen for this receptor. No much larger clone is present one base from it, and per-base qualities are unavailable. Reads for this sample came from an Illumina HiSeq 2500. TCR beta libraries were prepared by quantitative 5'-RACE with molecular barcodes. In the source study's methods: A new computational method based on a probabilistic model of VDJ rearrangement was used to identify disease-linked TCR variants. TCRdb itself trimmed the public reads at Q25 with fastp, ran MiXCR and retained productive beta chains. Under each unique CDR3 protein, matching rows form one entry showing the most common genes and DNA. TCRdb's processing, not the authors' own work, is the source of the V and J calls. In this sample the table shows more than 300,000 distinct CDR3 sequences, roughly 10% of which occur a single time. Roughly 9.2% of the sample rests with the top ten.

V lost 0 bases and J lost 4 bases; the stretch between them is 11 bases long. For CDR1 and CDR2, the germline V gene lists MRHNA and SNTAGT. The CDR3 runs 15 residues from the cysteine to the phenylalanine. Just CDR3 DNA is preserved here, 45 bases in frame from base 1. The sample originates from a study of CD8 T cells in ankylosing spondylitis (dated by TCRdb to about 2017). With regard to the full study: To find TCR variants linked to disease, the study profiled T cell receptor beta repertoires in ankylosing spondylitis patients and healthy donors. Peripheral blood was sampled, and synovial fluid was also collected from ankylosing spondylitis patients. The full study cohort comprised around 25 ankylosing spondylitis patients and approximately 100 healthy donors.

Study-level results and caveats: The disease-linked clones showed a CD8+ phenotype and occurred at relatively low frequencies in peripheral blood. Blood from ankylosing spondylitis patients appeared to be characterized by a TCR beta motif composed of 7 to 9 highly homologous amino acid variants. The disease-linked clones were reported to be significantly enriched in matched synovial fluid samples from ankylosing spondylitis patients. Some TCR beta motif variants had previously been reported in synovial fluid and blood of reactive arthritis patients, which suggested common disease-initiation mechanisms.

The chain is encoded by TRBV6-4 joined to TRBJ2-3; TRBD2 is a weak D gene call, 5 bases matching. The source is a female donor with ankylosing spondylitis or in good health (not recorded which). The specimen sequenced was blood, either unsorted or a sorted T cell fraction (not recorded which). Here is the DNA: TGTGCCAGCAGTGACTCTCCGGGATCAGCAGATACGCAGTATTTT. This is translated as CASSDSPGSADTQYF.